Below, 10 T cell receptor beta chains from the same sample are listed, as sequenced in a study of response to subunit inactivated influenza vaccine. TCRdb passed the RT-PCR reads through MiXCR, listing each CDR3 protein once. In the table there are about 180,000 distinct CDR3 sequences, roughly 8.7% of which are singletons. The sequenced sample was non-naive T cells sorted from PBMCs, obtained on the day of vaccination. These receptors were obtained from a man between 50 and 59 years old who received an inactivated influenza vaccine.

This clonotype was found many times. This sequence joins TRBV4-1 and TRBJ1-1; weak D call: TRBD1 (5 bases). This CDR3 has 13 residues. Per germline, CDR1 MGHRA and CDR2 YSYEKL. The V end was cut by 0 bases, the J end by 11 bases, with 13 bases between. CDR3 amino acids: CASSQDKGLSAFF. The CDR3 DNA reads as TGCGCCAGCAGCCAAGACAAGGGGCTGAGCGCTTTCTTT.

The V and J genes are TRBV7-6 and TRBJ2-2; D gene ambiguous. The germline CDR1 and CDR2 sequences are SGHVS and FNYEAQ. Deletions cut 7 bases from V and 4 bases from J, with 13 bases between. The CDR3 has 14 amino acids. The DNA for the CDR3 is TGTGCCAGCACCTCAACCTCAGGCACCGGGGAGCTGTTTTTT. Translating it yields CASTSTSGTGELFF.

This clonotype was recorded at least ten times. The chain joins TRBV27 to TRBJ2-7, with TRBD1 matching over 9 bases. Trimming took 2 bases from V and 2 from J; bases not matched to a gene: 1. The CDR3 is 14 amino acids. CDR1 is MNHEY and CDR2 is SMNVEV in the germline V gene (reference sequence). The CDR3 here is CASSLGTGPYEQYF. CDR3 DNA sequence: TGTGCCAGCAGTTTAGGGACAGGGCCCTACGAGCAGTACTTC.

This clonotype was picked up a small number of times. This rearrangement joins TRBV3-1 to TRBJ1-1; no firm D call. Germline V lookup: CDR1 LGHDT, CDR2 YNNKEL (reference sequence). Between the trimmed V and J ends, which lost 1 base and 2 bases, there was a span of 5 bases. The CDR3 spans 13 residues. The CDR3 DNA reads as TGTGCCAGCAGCCAAGCAGGAAACACTGAAGCTTTCTTT. It codes for CASSQAGNTEAFF. Supplemented by reference TRBV3-1 and TRBJ1-1, the full variable domain reads DTAVSQTPKYLVTQMGNDKSIKCEQNLGHDTMYWYKQDSKKFLKIMFSYNNKELIINETVPNRFSPKSPDKAHLNLHINSLELGDSAVYFCASSQAGNTEAFFGQGTRLTVV.

This rearrangement joins TRBV5-5 to TRBJ1-6, with D hard to call. The CDR3 spans 15 residues. From germline, CDR1 is SGHKS and CDR2 YYEKEE (reference sequence). Trimming removed 0 bases at V and 6 bases at J, with 10 bases between. CDR3 DNA sequence: TGTGCCAGCAGCTTGGCCCCTGTAATTAATTCACCCCTCCACTTT. Amino acids: CASSLAPVINSPLHF. Combining the CDR3 with reference TRBV5-5 and TRBJ1-6 gives the whole variable domain DAGVTQSPTHLIKTRGQQVTLRCSPISGHKSVSWYQQVLGQGPQFIFQYYEKEERGRGNFPDRFSARQFPNYSSELNVNALLLGDSALYLCASSLAPVINSPLHFGNGTRLTVT.

CDR3 loop: CASSLYGRGLTEAFF. The CDR3 nucleotides read TGTGCCAGCAGTTTATATGGGAGGGGCCTCACTGAAGCTTTCTTT. The V call is TRBV27, the J call TRBJ1-1; tentatively, D is TRBD1 (5 bases). Between the trimmed V and J ends, which lost 1 base and 4 bases, there was a span of 13 bases. The CDR3 covers 15 residues. Germline loops: CDR1 MNHEY, CDR2 SMNVEV (reference sequence).

This clonotype was picked up a small number of times. This chain uses TRBV7-9 with TRBJ2-1; TRBD2 is a possible D gene (6 bases). V dropped 5 bases and J dropped 5 bases, with 13 bases sitting between them. The CDR3 loop spans 14 amino acids. Germline assignment: CDR1 SEHNR and CDR2 FQNEAQ (reference sequence). CDR3 bases: TGTGCCAGCAGCGTGCGGGACGGCCACAATGAGCAGTTCTTC. Translating it yields CASSVRDGHNEQFF.

This clonotype came up a few times. The chain has TRBV20-1 and TRBJ2-1; TRBD2 matches 7 bases. Germline CDR1 DFQATT, CDR2 SNEGSKA (reference sequence). The CDR3 is 14 residues long. With 0 bases clipped from V and 7 bases from J, the junction kept 6 bases outside the gene matches. The DNA of the CDR3 is TGCAGTGCTAGAGAGGGAGGGGTTCGTAATGAGCAGTTCTTC. It yields the protein CSAREGGVRNEQFF.

The rearrangement links TRBV20-1 to TRBJ2-2; TRBD1 might be the D (6 bases). There are 14 residues in the CDR3. Looked up from germline, CDR1 is DFQATT and CDR2 is SNEGSKA (reference sequence). Trimming removed 2 bases at V and 4 bases at J, with 11 bases between. Here the CDR3 reads CSARSSRGTGELFF. CDR3 bases: TGCAGTGCTAGATCAAGCAGGGGCACCGGGGAGCTGTTTTTT.

This rearrangement joins TRBV3-1 to TRBJ1-1; 7 nucleotides match TRBD1. With 2 bases clipped from V and 5 bases from J, the junction kept 5 bases outside the gene matches. Germline assignment: CDR1 LGHDT and CDR2 YNNKEL (reference sequence). The CDR3 has 14 amino acids. DNA of the CDR3: TGTGCCAGCAGCCAAAAGGACAGGAGTACTGAAGCTTTCTTT. It specifies CASSQKDRSTEAFF.